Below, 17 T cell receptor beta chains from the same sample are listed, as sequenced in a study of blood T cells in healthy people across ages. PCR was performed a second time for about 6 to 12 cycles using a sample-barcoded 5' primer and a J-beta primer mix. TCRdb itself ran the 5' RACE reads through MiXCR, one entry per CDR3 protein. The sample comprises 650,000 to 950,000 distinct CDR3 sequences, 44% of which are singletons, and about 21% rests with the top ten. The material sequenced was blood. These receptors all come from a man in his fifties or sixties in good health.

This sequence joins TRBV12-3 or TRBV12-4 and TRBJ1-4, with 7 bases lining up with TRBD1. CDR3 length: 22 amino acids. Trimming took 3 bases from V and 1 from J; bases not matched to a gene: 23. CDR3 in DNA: TGTGCCAGCAGTTTTGGTGGTCCCCTACAGGGGTGGACTGAAGGAACTAATGAAAAACTGTTTTTT. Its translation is CASSFGGPLQGWTEGTNEKLFF.

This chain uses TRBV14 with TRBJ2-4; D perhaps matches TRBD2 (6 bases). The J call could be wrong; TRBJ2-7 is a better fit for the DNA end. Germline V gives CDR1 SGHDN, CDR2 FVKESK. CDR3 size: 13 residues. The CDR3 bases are TGTGCCAGCAGCCAAGGTTCCGGGGGCGAGCAGTACTTC. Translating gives CASSQGSGGEQYF.

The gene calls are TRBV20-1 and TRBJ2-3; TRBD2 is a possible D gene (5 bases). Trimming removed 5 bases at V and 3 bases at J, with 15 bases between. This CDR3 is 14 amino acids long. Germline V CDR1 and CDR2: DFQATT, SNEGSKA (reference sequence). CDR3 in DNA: TGCAGTGCTCACCCTTTACGGGATACAGATACGCAGTATTTT. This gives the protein CSAHPLRDTDTQYF.

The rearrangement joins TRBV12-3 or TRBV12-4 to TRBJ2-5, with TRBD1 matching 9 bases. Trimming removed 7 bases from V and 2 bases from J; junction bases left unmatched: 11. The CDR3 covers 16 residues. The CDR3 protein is CASTSWGQGAQETQYF. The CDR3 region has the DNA TGTGCCAGCACCTCCTGGGGACAGGGCGCTCAAGAGACCCAGTACTTC.

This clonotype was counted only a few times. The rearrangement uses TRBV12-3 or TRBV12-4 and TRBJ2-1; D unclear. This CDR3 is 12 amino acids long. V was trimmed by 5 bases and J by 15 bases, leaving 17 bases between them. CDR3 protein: CASSLLYGRLFF. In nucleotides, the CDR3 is TGTGCCAGCAGTCTCCTATACGGACGGCTGTTCTTC.

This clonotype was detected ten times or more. The CDR3 bases are TGCGCCAGCAGCTTGGACGGCAGGGGAAAAGAGACCCAGTACTTC. It translates to CASSLDGRGKETQYF. The chain uses TRBV5-1 and TRBJ2-5; D is possibly TRBD1 (6 bases). Trimming removed 0 bases at V and 3 bases at J, with 12 bases between. Germline loops: CDR1 SGHRS, CDR2 YFSETQ. The CDR3 runs to 15 residues.

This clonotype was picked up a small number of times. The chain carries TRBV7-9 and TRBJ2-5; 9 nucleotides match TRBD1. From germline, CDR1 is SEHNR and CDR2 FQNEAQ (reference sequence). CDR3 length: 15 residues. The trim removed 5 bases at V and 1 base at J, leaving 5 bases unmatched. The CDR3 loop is CASSGTGKGQETQYF. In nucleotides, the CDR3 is TGTGCCAGCAGCGGGACAGGGAAGGGCCAAGAGACCCAGTACTTC.

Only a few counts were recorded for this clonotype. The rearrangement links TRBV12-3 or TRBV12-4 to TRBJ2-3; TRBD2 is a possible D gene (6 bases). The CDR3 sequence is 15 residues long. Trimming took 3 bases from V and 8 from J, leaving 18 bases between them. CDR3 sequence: CASSLRRQGGGTQYF. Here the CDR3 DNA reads TGTGCCAGCAGTTTGAGGCGGCAGGGAGGAGGTACGCAGTATTTT.

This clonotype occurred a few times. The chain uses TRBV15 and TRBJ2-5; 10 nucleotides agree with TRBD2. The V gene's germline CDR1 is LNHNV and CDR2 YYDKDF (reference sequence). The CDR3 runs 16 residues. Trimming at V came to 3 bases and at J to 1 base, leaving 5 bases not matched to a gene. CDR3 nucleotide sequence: TGTGCCACCAGCAGGGAGAGACTAGCGGGCCAAGAGACCCAGTACTTC. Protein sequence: CATSRERLAGQETQYF. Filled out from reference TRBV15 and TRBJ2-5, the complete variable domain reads DAMVIQNPRYQVTQFGKPVTLSCSQTLNHNVMYWYQQKSSQAPKLLFHYYDKDFNNEADTPDNFQSRRPNTSFCFLDIRSPGLGDTAMYLCATSRERLAGQETQYFGPGTRLLVL.

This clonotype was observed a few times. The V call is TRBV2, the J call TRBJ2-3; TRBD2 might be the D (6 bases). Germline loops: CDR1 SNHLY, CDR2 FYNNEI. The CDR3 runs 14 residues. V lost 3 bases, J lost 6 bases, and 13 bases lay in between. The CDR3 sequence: CASSELGTGDTQYF. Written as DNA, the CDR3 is TGTGCCAGCAGTGAGCTGGGGACTGGCGATACGCAGTATTTT.

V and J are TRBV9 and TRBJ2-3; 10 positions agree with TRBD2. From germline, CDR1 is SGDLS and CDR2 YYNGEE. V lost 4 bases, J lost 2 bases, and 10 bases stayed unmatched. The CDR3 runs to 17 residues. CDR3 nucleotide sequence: TGTGCCAGCAGCCCCAGGGGGCTAGCGGGGGTCACAGATACGCAGTATTTT. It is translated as CASSPRGLAGVTDTQYF.

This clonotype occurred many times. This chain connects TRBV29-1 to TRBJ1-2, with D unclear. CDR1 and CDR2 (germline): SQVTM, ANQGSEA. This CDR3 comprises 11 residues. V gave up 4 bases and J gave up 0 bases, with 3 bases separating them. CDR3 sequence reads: CSVGANYGYTF. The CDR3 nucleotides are TGCAGCGTTGGGGCTAACTATGGCTACACCTTC.

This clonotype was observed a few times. CDR3 in DNA: TGTGCCAGCAGTCCACAGGGAAGGAATAATCAGCCCCAGCATTTT. This translates into CASSPQGRNNQPQHF. The rearrangement links TRBV6-2 or TRBV6-3 to TRBJ1-5, with D possibly matching TRBD1 (6 bases). The CDR3 has 15 amino acids. Germline V gene sequence: CDR1 MNHEY, CDR2 SVGEGT. Trimming stripped 5 bases from V and 4 bases from J, with 15 bases between.

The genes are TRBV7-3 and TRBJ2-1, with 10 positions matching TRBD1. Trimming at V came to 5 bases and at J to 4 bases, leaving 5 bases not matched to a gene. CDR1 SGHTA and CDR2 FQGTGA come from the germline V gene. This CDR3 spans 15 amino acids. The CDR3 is CASSPKGQGYNEQFF. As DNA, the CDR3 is TGTGCCAGCAGCCCTAAGGGACAGGGGTACAATGAGCAGTTCTTC.

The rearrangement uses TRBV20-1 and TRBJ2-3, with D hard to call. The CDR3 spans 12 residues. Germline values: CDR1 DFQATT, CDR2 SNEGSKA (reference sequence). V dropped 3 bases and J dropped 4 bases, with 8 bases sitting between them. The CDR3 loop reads CSASQQSDTQYF. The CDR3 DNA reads TGCAGTGCTAGTCAGCAGTCAGATACGCAGTATTTT.

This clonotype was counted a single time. CDR3 nucleotides: TGTGCCAGCTCCGGGGGATCAAAGCACCAAGAGACCCAGTACTTC. This encodes CASSGGSKHQETQYF. The chain combines TRBV28 with TRBJ2-5; a weak D match, TRBD2 (6 bases). V was cut by 8 bases and J by 0 bases, with 16 bases left in between. The germline CDR1 and CDR2 sequences are MDHEN and SYDVKM. The CDR3 has 15 amino acids.

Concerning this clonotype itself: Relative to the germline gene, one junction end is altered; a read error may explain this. In nucleotides, the CDR3 is TGTGCCAACAGCTTACTAGCGGGGATATCCTACGAGCAGTACTTC. This sequence encodes CANSLLAGISYEQYF. V and J are TRBV7-2 and TRBJ2-7; 10 bases map to TRBD2. Germline CDR1 is SGHTA and CDR2 is FQGNSA. The CDR3 totals 15 residues.